A single sample is the source of the 22 T cell receptor beta chains below, sequenced in a study of breast tumors, draining lymph nodes, adjacent tissues. TCRdb recomputed calls from the multiplex PCR reads with MiXCR, one row per CDR3 protein. The repertoire holds more than 50,000 distinct CDR3 sequences, with less than 55% as singletons. The sequenced material came from breast tumor tissue. These receptors were taken from a female donor with breast cancer. Some clones in this sample may be carry-over from other donors' samples.

The V and J genes are TRBV19 and TRBJ2-2, with D unresolved. Trimming stripped 3 bases from V and 1 base from J, with 3 bases between. Germline V gene lookup returns CDR1 LNHDA and CDR2 SQIVND (reference sequence). CDR3 size: 13 residues. CDR3 nucleotides: TGTGCCAGTAGTATTTTGAACACCGGGGAGCTGTTTTTT. Translated, it gives CASSILNTGELFF.

V is TRBV6-5 and J is TRBJ1-4; 9 bases map to TRBD1. The CDR3 consists of 14 residues. Germline lookup yields CDR1 MNHEY and CDR2 SVGAGI. V lost 2 bases to trimming and J lost 5 bases; unmatched junction nucleotides: 0. The CDR3 DNA is TGTGCCAGCAGTTACGGGACAGGGAATGAAAAACTGTTTTTT. Amino acid sequence: CASSYGTGNEKLFF.

The rearrangement uses TRBV10-3 and TRBJ1-6, with 9 bases lining up with TRBD1. This CDR3 comprises 14 residues. CDR1 is ENHRY and CDR2 is SYGVKD in the germline V gene. Unmatched junction bases numbered 8, after V lost 10 bases and J lost 7 bases. The CDR3 bases are TGTGCCAGCCACTCCGGGACAGGGAATTCACCCCTCCACTTT. Translating it yields CASHSGTGNSPLHF.

Note on this clonotype: The junction and the germline gene differ at one end; a read error may be behind it. J is TRBJ2-1 and V is TRBV9; TRBD2 aligns across 9 bases. The CDR3 spans 15 residues. Germline V gene lookup returns CDR1 SGDLS and CDR2 YYNGEE. The CDR3 DNA follows: TGTACCAGCAGCGTGACTAGCGGTCCCTACAGTGAGCAGTTCTTC. It codes for CTSSVTSGPYSEQFF.

In its sample, this clonotype ranks as medium-sized. The chain combines TRBV11-2 with TRBJ2-5, with 10 bases that match TRBD1. Trimming took 3 bases from V and 3 from J; bases not matched to a gene: 1. This CDR3 contains 14 residues. The germline V gene has CDR1 SGHAT and CDR2 FQNNGV. CDR3 coding DNA: TGTGCCAGCAGCTTGACAGGGGGCGAAGAGACCCAGTACTTC. Translated: CASSLTGGEETQYF.

Comment on this clonotype: Mismatch with germline at one junction end may stem from a read error. The genes are TRBV7-2 and TRBJ2-1, with TRBD2 matching over 10 bases. This CDR3 has 14 amino acids. Germline CDR1 reads SGHTA; CDR2 reads FQGNSA. CDR3 nucleotides: TGTGCCAGTAGCTTAGGGCTAGCGGGAGTTGAGCAGTTCTTC. This gives the protein CASSLGLAGVEQFF.

The sample holds many counts of this clonotype. The chain joins TRBV28 to TRBJ2-5, with 12 bases lining up with TRBD2. The V segment lost 2 bases and the J segment 4 bases; nucleotides outside the gene matches: 2. Germline lookup yields CDR1 MDHEN and CDR2 SYDVKM. CDR3 length: 15 residues. CDR3 sequence reads: CASSLRLAGAETQYF. The CDR3 coding sequence is TGTGCCAGCAGTTTACGACTAGCGGGAGCAGAGACCCAGTACTTC.

In its sample, this clonotype was seen many times. This chain uses TRBV6-1 with TRBJ1-2, with D unresolved. Trimming took off 5 bases at V and 0 bases at J, with 13 bases between the two ends. This CDR3 has 15 residues. Looked up from germline, CDR1 is MNHNS and CDR2 is SASEGT. The CDR3 here is CASSPRDFPNYGYTF. The CDR3, as DNA: TGTGCCAGCAGTCCGAGGGATTTTCCTAACTATGGCTACACCTTC.

A note on this clonotype: At one end, the junction sequence differs from germline, possibly due to a read error. V usage is TRBV9 and J usage is TRBJ2-1, with 7 bases lining up with TRBD2. The germline gives CDR1 SGDLS, CDR2 YYNGEE. This CDR3 is built from 15 residues. Here the CDR3 reads CTSSGTESSYNERFF. The CDR3 region has the DNA TGTACCAGCAGCGGGACTGAGAGCTCCTACAATGAGCGGTTCTTC.

This clonotype was recorded many times. The junction departs from the called germline gene at one end, perhaps through a read error. This chain links TRBV6-1 with TRBJ2-7; no firm D call. Per germline, CDR1 MNHNS and CDR2 SASEGT. The CDR3 extends over 16 amino acids. CDR3 nucleotides: TGTGCCAGCAGTCAAGCGATTGTGGCGCTAGACGACGAGCAGTACTTC. It encodes CASSQAIVALDDEQYF.

This clonotype is large within its sample. The gene calls are TRBV9 and TRBJ2-1; TRBD1 is a possible D gene (5 bases). Trimming stripped 1 base from V and 8 bases from J, with 10 bases between. The CDR3 runs 13 residues. In germline, CDR1 is SGDLS, CDR2 YYNGEE. The CDR3 here is CASSVKGFDEQFF. The DNA of the CDR3 is TGTGCCAGCAGCGTAAAGGGGTTCGATGAGCAGTTCTTC. Full variable domain (rest looked up from reference TRBV9 and TRBJ2-1): DSGVTQTPKHLITATGQRVTLRCSPRSGDLSVYWYQQSLDQGLQFLIQYYNGEERAKGNILERFSAQQFPDLHSELNLSSLELGDSALYFCASSVKGFDEQFFGPGTRLTVL.

The genes are TRBV7-2 and TRBJ2-1; possible D gene TRBD1, 5 bases. V shed 5 bases and J shed 7 bases, with 15 bases lying between them. The CDR3 consists of 14 residues. Germline loops: CDR1 SGHTA, CDR2 FQGNSA. This CDR3 reads CASSPEGRDNEQFF. The CDR3 coding sequence is TGTGCCAGCAGCCCAGAAGGCAGGGATAATGAGCAGTTCTTC.

Comment on this clonotype: This may stem from a read error, because a much larger clone lies one nucleotide away. The chain employs TRBV5-1 and TRBJ2-2; possibly TRBD2 for D (5 bases). CDR3 size: 15 residues. Per germline, CDR1 SGHRS and CDR2 YFSETQ. DNA of the CDR3: TGCGCCAGCAGCTTGAGTAGGGATGTTACCGGGGAGCTGCTTTTT. This gives the protein CASSLSRDVTGELLF.

In regard to this clonotype: Possible read error: a much larger clone is one base away. The rearrangement links TRBV5-1 to TRBJ2-5, with 12 bases fitting TRBD1. The CDR3 extends over 14 amino acids. With 4 bases clipped from V and 8 bases from J, the junction kept 6 bases outside the gene matches. In germline, CDR1 is SGHRS, CDR2 YFSETQ. DNA for the CDR3: TGCGCCAGCAGCCAGGGACAGGGGGCGGACACCCAGTACTTC. Its translation: CASSQGQGADTQYF.

This clonotype was counted at least ten times. In nucleotides, the CDR3 is TGCAGCGTTGACACCGTGTCGGGGTCCTATGAGCAGTTCTTC. Translating it yields CSVDTVSGSYEQFF. This chain uses TRBV29-1 with TRBJ2-1; maybe TRBD2 (5 bases). This CDR3 spans 14 amino acids. Germline lookup yields CDR1 SQVTM and CDR2 ANQGSEA. With 3 bases removed from V and 8 bases from J, the gap between germline ends came to 17 bases.

V gene TRBV9 combines with J gene TRBJ2-1; D gene unclear. The CDR3 covers 15 residues. The V gene lost 3 bases and the J gene lost 2 bases, with 12 bases spanning the gap. Looked up from germline, CDR1 is SGDLS and CDR2 is YYNGEE. The CDR3 here is CASSGTESPYNEQFF. The CDR3 nucleotides read TGTGCCAGCAGCGGAACCGAGAGCCCCTACAATGAGCAGTTCTTC.

The chain links TRBV6-6 to TRBJ2-5, with 7 bases matching TRBD1. The germline V gene has CDR1 MNHNY and CDR2 SVGAGI (reference sequence). CDR3 size: 16 residues. After removal of 2 bases from V and 3 bases from J, the junction contained 9 bases not matched to a gene. The CDR3 is CASSYGAHRGKETQYF. The CDR3 nucleotides read TGTGCCAGCAGTTACGGGGCCCACAGGGGTAAAGAGACCCAGTACTTC.

This rearrangement joins TRBV20-1 to TRBJ1-3, with TRBD1 as a possible D gene (5 bases). This CDR3 is 13 amino acids long. Germline V CDR1 and CDR2: DFQATT, SNEGSKA (reference sequence). Trimming removed 0 bases from V and 4 bases from J, with 7 bases in between. This chain's CDR3 is CSAREGGGNTIYF. As DNA, the CDR3 is TGCAGTGCTAGAGAGGGGGGGGGAAACACCATATATTTT.

This clonotype was picked up many times. V and J are TRBV7-3 and TRBJ2-6; D is perhaps TRBD1 (6 bases). The CDR3 runs to 19 residues. The V gene lost 2 bases and the J gene lost 2 bases, with 19 bases spanning the gap. Germline V gene data show CDR1 as SGHTA and CDR2 as FQGTGA. The DNA for the CDR3 is TGTGCCAGCAGCTTACGCCCCCGGGACATGTCAGCTGGGGCCAACGTCCTGACTTTC. Translating gives CASSLRPRDMSAGANVLTF.

Many counts were recorded for this clonotype. V is TRBV28 and J is TRBJ1-2; D unclear. V shed 7 bases and J shed 5 bases, with 17 bases lying between them. The germline V gene encodes CDR1 MDHEN and CDR2 SYDVKM. This CDR3 has 14 residues. The CDR3 sequence: CASKSGRGRYGYTF. Here the CDR3 DNA reads TGTGCCAGCAAATCGGGGAGAGGTCGATATGGCTACACCTTC.

This clonotype was observed at least ten times. The chain links TRBV4-3 to TRBJ2-5; D tentatively reads TRBD1 or TRBD2 (5 bases each). CDR3 length equals 17 residues. Trimming cost V 3 bases and J 1 base, with 18 bases left between them. Germline V lookup: CDR1 LGHNA, CDR2 YSLEER. CDR3 in DNA: TGCGCCAGCAGCCAGGCCTTTCTCCCCGGGACCCAAGAGACCCAGTACTTC. Amino acids: CASSQAFLPGTQETQYF.

In this sample, this clonotype turned up many times. The chain uses TRBV5-1 and TRBJ2-5; D tentatively fits TRBD1 or TRBD2 (5 bases each). Germline V gene sequence: CDR1 SGHRS, CDR2 YFSETQ. Trimming pared 3 bases from V and 5 bases from J, leaving 14 bases between. This CDR3 is built from 14 residues. CDR3 in amino acids: CASSWGPEGETQYF. DNA for the CDR3: TGCGCCAGCAGCTGGGGACCCGAAGGGGAGACCCAGTACTTC.